The 2 T cell receptor beta chains below all came from one sample that was sequenced in a study of blood T cell repertoires in COVID-19. Sequencing was performed with immunoSEQ multiplex PCR; in TCRdb, only in-frame clones are kept and a portion is missing. Of 200,000 to 250,000 clones detected, 80% to 85% appear once; the ten largest clones hold roughly 3.4%. Sequencing was performed on peripheral blood. The receptors were sampled from a woman under 30 with acute or convalescent COVID-19.

The chain is built from TRBV7-2 and TRBJ1-2; possibly TRBD1 for D (6 bases). The V and J ends lost 4 bases and 4 bases respectively, with 16 bases between them. Germline CDR1 reads SGHTA; CDR2 reads FQGNSA. The CDR3 extends over 15 amino acids. The CDR3 bases are TGTGCCAGCAGCTGGGACGCCGGGACAATCTATGGCTACACCTTC. This gives the protein CASSWDAGTIYGYTF.

This clone appeared once. The chain couples TRBV2 to TRBJ1-2; possibly TRBD1 for D (6 bases). The germline CDR1 and CDR2 sequences are SNHLY and FYNNEI. The CDR3 length is 13 residues. The V gene lost 3 bases and the J gene lost 7 bases, with 12 bases spanning the gap. CDR3 sequence (DNA): TGTGCCAGCAGTGAGTTGGGACAAGCTGGCTACACCTTC. Translating it yields CASSELGQAGYTF.